The 17 T cell receptor beta chains below were found in one sample sequenced in a study of T cell responses to AZD1222 COVID-19 vaccine. Data came from immunoSEQ multiplex PCR; TCRdb stores just in-frame clones and leaves some out. The repertoire holds about 79,000 clones, with about 92% as singletons. Sequenced here: peripheral blood, sampled on day 0 of MenACWY control vaccination. All receptors derive from an adult in good health.

The chain has TRBV20-1 and TRBJ1-5; D remains unclear. The CDR3 loop spans 11 amino acids. Trimming took 3 bases from V and 6 from J, leaving 6 bases between them. Germline V gene sequence: CDR1 DFQATT, CDR2 SNEGSKA (reference sequence). In nucleotides, the CDR3 is TGCAGTGCTAGTTTAGGTCAGCCCCAGCATTTT. This sequence encodes CSASLGQPQHF.

The V call is TRBV21-1, the J call TRBJ2-5; TRBD2, the table's D call, lacks a check against the DNA. TRBV21-1 is reported as a pseudogene. The CDR3 consists of 20 residues. The CDR3 loop reads CASSKEPHSGRAKVEETQYF. CDR3 nucleotides: TGTGCCAGCAGCAAAGAACCCCATAGCGGGAGGGCCAAAGTGGAGGAGACCCAGTACTTC.

This chain connects TRBV7-9 to TRBJ2-1; D is ambiguous. With 5 bases removed from V and 7 bases from J, the gap between germline ends came to 6 bases. CDR3 length: 11 amino acids. Germline CDR1 is SEHNR and CDR2 is FQNEAQ (reference sequence). CDR3 nucleotide sequence: TGTGCCAGCAGCCCGCAGAATGAGCAGTTCTTC. Translated, it gives CASSPQNEQFF.

CDR3 in DNA: TGCGCCAGCAGCTTGGAGGACAAGGGCACAGATACGCAGTATTTT. Its protein product is CASSLEDKGTDTQYF. The chain is built from TRBV5-1 and TRBJ2-3; the D gene is possibly TRBD1 (5 bases). The CDR3 runs to 15 residues. The V gene's germline CDR1 is SGHRS and CDR2 YFSETQ. Trimming took off 0 bases at V and 1 base at J, with 9 bases between the two ends.

The chain combines TRBV6-2 or TRBV6-3 with TRBJ2-1; weak D call: TRBD2 (6 bases). Trimming pared 2 bases from V and 10 bases from J, leaving 12 bases between. CDR1 and CDR2 (germline): MNHEY, SVGEGT. The CDR3 is made up of 13 amino acids. CDR3: CASSYGGVREQFF. As DNA, the CDR3 is TGTGCCAGCAGTTACGGCGGGGTGAGGGAGCAGTTCTTC.

The CDR3 sequence is CASSVRVRGRGSYEQYF. The DNA for the CDR3 is TGTGCCAGCAGCGTCCGCGTGCGGGGAAGAGGGTCCTACGAGCAGTACTTC. V usage is TRBV9 and J usage is TRBJ2-7, with a tentative D call TRBD2 (6 bases). The CDR3 sequence is 17 residues long. Germline loops: CDR1 SGDLS, CDR2 YYNGEE. V lost 2 bases, J lost 1 base, and 19 bases lay in between.

This clone appeared a single time. The chain couples TRBV11-2 to TRBJ2-7; 11 bases map to TRBD2. After removal of 0 bases from V and 0 bases from J, the junction contained 4 bases not matched to a gene. CDR1 is SGHAT, CDR2 FQNNGV, per germline. The CDR3 runs to 17 residues. CDR3 DNA: TGTGCCAGCAGCTTAGATAGACTAGCGGGACCCTCCTACGAGCAGTACTTC. The encoded protein is CASSLDRLAGPSYEQYF.

This chain links TRBV15 with TRBJ1-4, with D possibly being TRBD1 (5 bases). The germline V gene encodes CDR1 LNHNV and CDR2 YYDKDF (reference sequence). The CDR3 contains 17 residues. With 0 bases removed from V and 0 bases from J, the gap between germline ends came to 11 bases. DNA for the CDR3: TGTGCCACCAGCAGAGATCAATGGGGGGCAACTAATGAAAAACTGTTTTTT. Translated, it gives CATSRDQWGATNEKLFF.

This chain links TRBV5-1 with TRBJ2-5; D remains ambiguous. This CDR3 comprises 13 residues. Germline CDR1 reads SGHRS; CDR2 reads YFSETQ. V shed 5 bases and J shed 2 bases, with 10 bases lying between them. The CDR3, as DNA: TGCGCCAGCAGTTACCTCGATCAAGAGACCCAGTACTTC. It specifies CASSYLDQETQYF. The whole variable domain, remainder taken from reference TRBV5-1 and TRBJ2-5, is KAGVTQTPRYLIKTRGQQVTLSCSPISGHRSVSWYQQTPGQGLQFLFEYFSETQRNKGNFPGRFSGRQFSNSRSEMNVSTLELGDSALYLCASSYLDQETQYFGPGTRLLVL.

The rearrangement joins TRBV28 to TRBJ2-3, with D uncertain. Trimming took off 6 bases at V and 6 bases at J, with 10 bases between the two ends. This CDR3 is built from 12 residues. From germline, CDR1 is MDHEN and CDR2 SYDVKM. CDR3 nucleotides: TGTGCCAGCAGGCAGTTGGGGGATACGCAGTATTTT. This encodes CASRQLGDTQYF.

This chain links TRBV2 with TRBJ2-1; 10 bases align to TRBD2. Germline V lookup: CDR1 SNHLY, CDR2 FYNNEI. CDR3 length: 16 residues. V lost 3 bases to trimming and J lost 7 bases; unmatched junction nucleotides: 9. The CDR3 spells CASSDILAGVFNEQFF. CDR3 DNA: TGTGCCAGCAGTGATATTCTAGCGGGAGTTTTTAATGAGCAGTTCTTC.

V usage is TRBV10-3 and J usage is TRBJ2-4; 9 bases are shared with TRBD2. The V segment lost 4 bases and the J segment 5 bases; nucleotides outside the gene matches: 3. CDR1 and CDR2 (germline): ENHRY, SYGVKD. The CDR3 totals 14 residues. This CDR3 reads CAISAGGGENIQYF. Here the CDR3 DNA reads TGTGCCATCAGTGCTGGCGGGGGGGAAAACATTCAGTACTTC.

The chain recombines TRBV6-5 with TRBJ1-2; no clear D gene. Germline V gives CDR1 MNHEY, CDR2 SVGAGI. The CDR3 runs 14 residues. The V and J ends lost 3 bases and 4 bases respectively, with 12 bases between them. The CDR3 DNA follows: TGTGCCAGCAGTTATGGGGATCGTAGCTATGGCTACACCTTC. Translating it yields CASSYGDRSYGYTF.

The chain combines TRBV7-9 with TRBJ2-2, with 7 bases identical to TRBD1. This CDR3 has 15 amino acids. From germline, CDR1 is SEHNR and CDR2 FQNEAQ (reference sequence). Trimming cost V 5 bases and J 1 base; bases outside gene matches: 4. The DNA for the CDR3 is TGTGCCAGCAGCCGCCGACAGGGGAACACCGGGGAGCTGTTTTTT. It specifies CASSRRQGNTGELFF.

The V call is TRBV11-2, the J call TRBJ2-3, with D possibly TRBD2 on 6 matching bases. Germline-derived CDR1 and CDR2 are SGHAT and FQNNGV. V lost 1 base to trimming and J lost 2 bases, with 10 bases between them. The CDR3 is 15 residues long. The CDR3 DNA reads TGTGCCAGCAGCTTAGGGGCGGGGCCCACAGATACGCAGTATTTT. Translation: CASSLGAGPTDTQYF.

V gene TRBV9 combines with J gene TRBJ2-1; D remains ambiguous. This CDR3 has 11 residues. In germline, CDR1 is SGDLS, CDR2 YYNGEE. Between the trimmed V and J ends, which lost 0 bases and 10 bases, there was a span of 5 bases. The CDR3 DNA is TGTGCCAGCAGCGTAGAGGGAGAGCAGTTCTTC. Protein sequence: CASSVEGEQFF.

The V and J genes are TRBV7-2 and TRBJ1-5; D is possibly TRBD1 (5 bases). The V gene's germline CDR1 is SGHTA and CDR2 FQGNSA. V lost 5 bases and J 0 bases, leaving 17 bases between the germline ends. The CDR3 has 17 amino acids. The CDR3: CASSPRPSGNSNQPQHF. The CDR3 nucleotides read TGTGCCAGCAGCCCGAGACCCTCAGGGAATAGCAATCAGCCCCAGCATTTT.